Below, 7 T cell receptor beta chains from the same sample are listed, as sequenced in a study of T cell responses to AZD1222 COVID-19 vaccine. Measured with immunoSEQ multiplex PCR; TCRdb has only the in-frame clones, and not every one. The sample lists roughly 170,000 clones, around nine tenths occurring once. Specimen: peripheral blood, collected on day 0 of AZD1222 vaccination. These receptors were collected from an adult in good health.

Notes on this clone: Sequence at one end of the junction differs from germline and may be a read error. The genes are TRBV10-3 and TRBJ1-2, with TRBD1 as a possible D gene (5 bases). The CDR3 covers 11 residues. Germline-derived CDR1 and CDR2 are ENHRY and SYGVKD. The CDR3 here is CAVGGGYGYTF. In DNA, the CDR3 is TGCGCAGTGGGGGGAGGTTATGGCTACACCTTC.

This chain's CDR3 is CASSLGTAGAYGYTF. CDR3 in DNA: TGTGCCAGCAGCTTAGGAACAGCCGGGGCCTATGGCTACACCTTC. The gene calls are TRBV7-9 and TRBJ1-2; perhaps TRBD1 as D (5 bases). V shed 1 base and J shed 4 bases, with 13 bases lying between them. Per germline, CDR1 SEHNR and CDR2 FQNEAQ (reference sequence). The length of the CDR3 is 15 residues. Using reference TRBV7-9 and TRBJ1-2 for the parts outside the CDR3, the full variable domain is DTGVSQNPRHKITKRGQNVTFRCDPISEHNRLYWYRQTLGQGPEFLTYFQNEAQLEKSRLLSDRFSAERPKGSFSTLEIQRTEQGDSAMYLCASSLGTAGAYGYTFGSGTRLTVV.

This clone was detected only once. The gene calls are TRBV27 and TRBJ2-7; 10 positions match TRBD1. CDR3 length: 14 residues. The V gene end was trimmed by 4 bases and the J gene end by 5 bases; junction bases not matched to a gene: 5. Germline V lookup: CDR1 MNHEY, CDR2 SMNVEV (reference sequence). CDR3 in amino acids: CASSSDRGLDEQYF. CDR3 coding DNA: TGTGCCAGCAGTTCCGACAGGGGGCTCGACGAGCAGTACTTC.

V and J are TRBV25-1 and TRBJ2-7, with 8 bases matching TRBD1. V lost 4 bases to trimming and J lost 11 bases; unmatched junction nucleotides: 16. This CDR3 region has 15 residues. The germline V gene has CDR1 MGHDK and CDR2 SYGVNS. DNA for the CDR3: TGTGCCAGCAGTGGGACAGGGAGCCGCGGAGTGCGGGAGTACTTC. The encoded protein is CASSGTGSRGVREYF.

The chain joins TRBV5-5 to TRBJ1-2, with 7 positions matching TRBD1. This CDR3 has 15 residues. The ends lost 4 bases at V and 5 bases at J; junction bases unmatched: 11. Germline CDR1 and CDR2: SGHKS and YYEKEE (reference sequence). DNA for the CDR3: TGTGCCAGCAGCCCACTGGAGGGGGCGAGATATGGCTACACCTTC. This sequence encodes CASSPLEGARYGYTF.

This clone was observed a handful of times. The chain joins TRBV19 to TRBJ2-3; possibly TRBD1 for D (5 bases). V lost 2 bases and J lost 3, with 12 bases in between. Germline V gene sequence: CDR1 LNHDA, CDR2 SQIVND (reference sequence). The CDR3 is 15 residues long. The CDR3 bases are TGTGCCAGTAGTATATCAGGGATGGTAACAGATACGCAGTATTTT. It is translated as CASSISGMVTDTQYF. The whole variable domain, remainder taken from reference TRBV19 and TRBJ2-3, is DGGITQSPKYLFRKEGQNVTLSCEQNLNHDAMYWYRQDPGQGLRLIYYSQIVNDFQKGDIAEGYSVSREKKESFPLTVTSAQKNPTAFYLCASSISGMVTDTQYFGPGTRLTVL.

This clone has only one observation. This chain links TRBV6-5 with TRBJ1-1; D is possibly TRBD1 (5 bases). The germline V gene encodes CDR1 MNHEY and CDR2 SVGAGI. The CDR3 runs to 16 residues. V shed 2 bases and J shed 4 bases, with 17 bases lying between them. The CDR3 loop is CASSYNPTVGATEAFF. CDR3 in DNA: TGTGCCAGCAGTTACAATCCTACAGTCGGGGCCACTGAAGCTTTCTTT.